Below are 18 T cell receptor beta chains sequenced from a single sample in a study of response to subunit inactivated influenza vaccine. TCRdb re-called the RT-PCR reads with MiXCR, one entry per CDR3 protein. Of hundreds of thousands of distinct CDR3 sequences detected, about 15% appear once; the ten largest clones hold approximately 3%. This sample comprised CD4+ T cells sorted from PBMCs, obtained 23 months after vaccination. These receptors were obtained from a man between 50 and 75 years old who received an inactivated influenza vaccine.

This clonotype has ten or more counts. V is TRBV5-1 and J is TRBJ2-2; D remains ambiguous. The germline gives CDR1 SGHRS, CDR2 YFSETQ. The length of the CDR3 is 16 residues. Trimming took off 0 bases at V and 3 bases at J, with 12 bases between the two ends. The CDR3 DNA follows: TGCGCCAGCAGCTTGGCCCTAAACCGGGACACCGGGGAGCTGTTTTTT. Its protein product is CASSLALNRDTGELFF.

V and J are TRBV6-1 and TRBJ2-1, with D maybe TRBD2 (6 bases). The CDR3 covers 15 residues. Germline-derived CDR1 and CDR2 are MNHNS and SASEGT. Trimming removed 5 bases from V and 3 bases from J, with 14 bases in between. The CDR3 loop is CASSITGTGYNEQFF. CDR3 DNA: TGTGCCAGCAGTATCACCGGGACTGGCTACAATGAGCAGTTCTTC.

This chain connects TRBV10-3 to TRBJ1-4; unclear D gene. The CDR3 is 15 amino acids. CDR1 is ENHRY and CDR2 is SYGVKD in the germline V gene. Trimming shortened V by 4 bases and J by 7 bases, and 16 bases separated the two germline ends. The CDR3: CAISVAPGIGEKLFF. CDR3 nucleotides: TGTGCCATCAGTGTGGCCCCGGGGATTGGTGAAAAACTGTTTTTT.

The V and J genes are TRBV29-1 and TRBJ2-2; TRBD1 matches at 7 bases. The CDR3 has 14 residues. V was pared by 4 bases and J by 3 bases, with 5 bases of the junction left unmatched. The V gene's germline CDR1 is SQVTM and CDR2 ANQGSEA. This CDR3 is CSVGPGTDTGELFF. CDR3 coding DNA: TGCAGCGTTGGACCCGGGACAGACACCGGGGAGCTGTTTTTT.

This clonotype was observed a handful of times. The chain uses TRBV20-1 and TRBJ1-2; D unresolved. CDR1 and CDR2 (germline): DFQATT, SNEGSKA (reference sequence). This CDR3 has 10 residues. Trimming pared 6 bases from V and 2 bases from J, leaving 4 bases between. The CDR3 bases are TGCAGTGCCTCAAACTATGGCTACACCTTC. It translates to CSASNYGYTF.

This clonotype was counted ten times or more. V usage is TRBV18 and J usage is TRBJ2-1, with 10 bases identical to TRBD1. The CDR3 is 15 amino acids. J lost 2 bases, V lost 4 bases, and 2 bases had no gene match. The V gene's germline CDR1 is KGHSH and CDR2 LQKENI. CDR3 nucleotide sequence: TGTGCCAGCTCACAAGGGACAGGGGCCTACAATGAGCAGTTCTTC. This translates into CASSQGTGAYNEQFF.

This clonotype occurred a few times. CDR3 region: CASSQGAGRPYYGYTF. In nucleotides, the CDR3 is TGCGCCAGCAGCCAAGGAGCTGGGCGCCCGTACTATGGCTACACCTTC. This chain links TRBV4-3 with TRBJ1-2; D remains ambiguous. The CDR3 is 16 residues long. V was shortened by 1 base and J by 3 bases, with 15 bases between the two germline ends. Germline values: CDR1 LGHNA, CDR2 YSLEER.

This clonotype was recorded many times. The genes are TRBV6-2 or TRBV6-3 and TRBJ2-3; D gene unclear. The germline gives CDR1 MNHEY, CDR2 SVGEGT. V lost 0 bases and J lost 7, with 5 bases in between. CDR3 length: 12 residues. The CDR3 DNA reads as TGTGCCAGCAGTTACTCGCAAAATACGCAGTATTTT. This gives the protein CASSYSQNTQYF.

This clonotype was seen a handful of times. J is TRBJ2-1 and V is TRBV4-3, with D possibly being TRBD1 or TRBD2 (6 bases each). This CDR3 has 13 residues. Trimming cost V 0 bases and J 13 bases, with 13 bases left between them. The germline gives CDR1 LGHNA, CDR2 YSLEER. The CDR3 loop is CASSQDTQGGQFF. The CDR3, as DNA: TGCGCCAGCAGCCAAGATACACAGGGAGGACAGTTCTTC.

This clonotype has just a few counts. The chain joins TRBV12-3 or TRBV12-4 to TRBJ2-1; 9 bases match TRBD1. This CDR3 is 14 amino acids long. V lost 5 bases to trimming and J lost 6 bases; unmatched junction nucleotides: 5. The chain's CDR3 is CASSTGTGRNEQFF. The CDR3, as DNA: TGTGCCAGCAGTACCGGGACAGGGCGCAATGAGCAGTTCTTC.

This chain uses TRBV7-2 with TRBJ2-7; weak D call: TRBD2 (6 bases). V shed 1 base and J shed 1 base, with 14 bases lying between them. Germline values: CDR1 SGHTA, CDR2 FQGNSA. The CDR3 is 16 residues long. The chain's CDR3 is CASSLVLVSGSYEQYF. DNA of the CDR3: TGTGCCAGCAGCTTAGTTTTGGTTAGCGGATCCTACGAGCAGTACTTC.

This clonotype has just a few counts. The gene calls are TRBV7-9 and TRBJ2-7; D is possibly TRBD1 (6 bases). This CDR3 contains 15 residues. V was cut by 1 base and J by 0 bases, with 10 bases left in between. CDR1 is SEHNR and CDR2 is FQNEAQ in the germline V gene (reference sequence). The chain's CDR3 is CASSLDRVSSYEQYF. The CDR3 region has the DNA TGTGCCAGCAGCTTAGACAGGGTGAGCTCCTACGAGCAGTACTTC.

This chain uses TRBV20-1 with TRBJ2-3; D gene unclear. Germline CDR1 DFQATT, CDR2 SNEGSKA (reference sequence). The CDR3 loop spans 15 amino acids. V was cut by 4 bases and J by 0 bases, with 14 bases left in between. CDR3 sequence reads: CSATSYTRSTDTQYF. In DNA, the CDR3 is TGCAGTGCTACCTCCTACACGAGAAGCACAGATACGCAGTATTTT.

In nucleotides, the CDR3 is TGTGCCAGCAGTTATACCAACATCCAACGCGAGCAGTACTTC. It translates to CASSYTNIQREQYF. The rearrangement uses TRBV6-2 or TRBV6-3 and TRBJ2-7; D unclear. Germline CDR1 reads MNHEY; CDR2 reads SVGEGT. V gave up 3 bases and J gave up 6 bases, with 15 bases separating them. This CDR3 is built from 14 residues.

The V call is TRBV10-3, the J call TRBJ1-6, with TRBD1 identical over 8 bases. The CDR3 sequence is 13 residues long. Looked up from germline, CDR1 is ENHRY and CDR2 is SYGVKD. After removal of 6 bases from V and 7 bases from J, the junction contained 2 bases not matched to a gene. The CDR3 DNA sequence: TGTGCCATCAGGGACAGGGCCAATTCACCCCTCCACTTT. It translates to CAIRDRANSPLHF.

This clonotype was detected a few times. The chain links TRBV6-1 to TRBJ1-6, with D possibly matching TRBD1 (6 bases). The CDR3 loop spans 15 amino acids. V lost 1 base, J lost 6 bases, and 10 bases lay in between. Germline-derived CDR1 and CDR2 are MNHNS and SASEGT. The CDR3 region has the DNA TGTGCCAGCAGTGAAGTGGACAGCCCTAATTCACCCCTCCACTTT. The encoded protein is CASSEVDSPNSPLHF.

The sample holds a few counts of this clonotype. As DNA, the CDR3 is TGCGCCAGCAGCCAAGATAGATCCGGTTATGGCTACACCTTC. Its protein product is CASSQDRSGYGYTF. The chain links TRBV4-3 to TRBJ1-2; D gene ambiguous. Deletions cut 0 bases from V and 5 bases from J, with 10 bases between. The CDR3 extends over 14 amino acids. CDR1 LGHNA and CDR2 YSLEER come from the germline V gene.

The rearrangement links TRBV20-1 to TRBJ2-3; no definite D call. V lost 5 bases and J lost 6, with 24 bases in between. Per the germline V gene, CDR1 is DFQATT and CDR2 is SNEGSKA (reference sequence). CDR3 size: 16 residues. The CDR3, as DNA: TGCAGTGCTCCCGCCAAATCCTACACACCCGGCGATACGCAGTATTTT. The encoded protein is CSAPAKSYTPGDTQYF.